Reported below is one T cell receptor (beta chain). This clone was seen a few times. Which antigen it targets is not known. Per-base quality was not reported, and no clone a single base away is much larger than it. Collaborating institutions collected whole blood in K2EDTA tubes following their own protocols. For TCRbeta analysis, collaborator samples were shipped as frozen whole blood, as isolated PBMCs, or as DNA extracted from either sample type. The immunoSEQ Assay, a bias-controlled multiplex PCR, was used to amplify TCRbeta CDR3 regions from genomic DNA. The paper's data handling went like this. The number of nucleated cells in each sample was estimated from the amplification of reference gene primers within the assay. To quantify the absolute abundance of each unique TCRbeta CDR3 rearrangement, sequence reads were collapsed and filtered. For each sample, productive Simpson clonality was calculated as the square root of Simpson's diversity index across productive rearrangements. Not all clones reach the TCRdb copy of this immuneACCESS table, which keeps in-frame sequences only. Checked studies attribute under half of the gap to unresolved V genes and leave the rest unexplained. That table gives V, J and clone size, and the DNA gave D and trimming. The sample contains under 200,000 clones, 65% to 90% of them found a single time. The ten largest clonotypes hold 1.5% to 1.7% of the sample.

This sample was included in a study of blood T cell repertoires in COVID-19 (TCRdb year 2020). About the study as a whole: Samples covering the acute and convalescent phases of COVID-19 were provided by collaborators in the United States, Italy and Spain. The material from the prospective study consisted of cDNA or gDNA derived from T cells, B-cell-depleted T cells, or PBMCs. The dataset comprised deeply sampled blood TCRbeta repertoires from subjects exposed to, actively infected with, or recovered from COVID-19. The repertoires were released in a freely available public database meant as a resource for research on the immune response to SARS-CoV-2. The samples were drawn from two sources: the first 160 participants of the ongoing ImmuneRACE study, and 1,254 subjects contributed by 6 global collaborators. The sample metadata nearly always contained a de-identified subject ID, COVID-19 status, age in years and sex. HLA class I and class II types, where available, came from metadata supplied by the sample provider rather than from assay-based typing. Results the study describes overall, beyond this receptor: Clinical and demographic metadata were provided uncurated, with the amount varying by source and participant.

CDR1 and CDR2 were assigned from the germline V gene (reference sequence) as WNHNN and SYGVQD. From its cysteine to its phenylalanine, the CDR3 spans 14 amino acids. The retained sequence is limited to the CDR3, 42 bases, with the frame set at the first base. V is cut by 3 bases and J by 2 bases, and the space between the germline ends is 10 bases. The chain employs TRBV10-1 and TRBJ1-1, with TRBD1 perhaps the D gene, on 5 matching bases. Sequencing input: peripheral blood. This TCR came from a human donor in a cohort sampled during active COVID-19. Here the CDR3 is given as CASSDVQGNTEAFF. Here is the DNA: TGCGCCAGCAGTGATGTCCAGGGTAACACTGAAGCTTTCTTT.